A selection of T cell receptor beta chains follows, all from one sample in a study of blood T cell repertoires in COVID-19. Some clones are missing from TCRdb's copy, which holds only in-frame ones; the method was immunoSEQ multiplex PCR. The sample includes around 400,000 clones, 89% of them seen just once. The sample taken for sequencing was PBMCs or T cells enriched from blood (not recorded which). Every receptor here comes from a woman aged 25 to 39 who had recovered from COVID-19. CDR3s include the opening cysteine and the closing phenylalanine or tryptophan. Fields, in order: V gene, J gene, D gene, clone size, CDR3 DNA, CDR3 protein. The D gene is left open where the match is weak. Clone size is stated in some rows and not others, as once, few, many or a class when expanded.

V: TRBV5-1
J: TRBJ2-1
D: TRBD2
size: NA
DNA: TGCGCCAGCAGCTTGGGACTAGCAGACAATGAGCAGTTCTTC
CDR3: CASSLGLADNEQFF

V: TRBV5-5
J: TRBJ2-1
D: TRBD2
size: NA
DNA: TGTGCCAGCAGCTTGGCGATAGCGGGGGCCCTTGCCAATGAGCAGTTCTTC
CDR3: CASSLAIAGALANEQFF

V: TRBV30
J: TRBJ1-2
D: NA
size: once
DNA: TGTGCCTGGTCTGATGCCGTGGGGGGAACCTTC
CDR3: CAWSDAVGGTF

V: TRBV29-1
J: TRBJ2-7
D: TRBD1
size: NA
DNA: TGCAGCGTTGAAAGTGGGACAGGGACTTACGAGCAGTACTTC
CDR3: CSVESGTGTYEQYF

V: TRBV2
J: TRBJ2-1
D: TRBD2
size: NA
DNA: TGTGCCAGCAGCTCACCCCTAGCGGGGGGGGACAATGAGCAGTTCTTC
CDR3: CASSSPLAGGDNEQFF

V: TRBV7-2
J: TRBJ1-2
D: NA
size: NA
DNA: TGTGCCAGCAGCTTCCCAGGGGTTAACTATGGCTACACCTTC
CDR3: CASSFPGVNYGYTF

V: TRBV18
J: TRBJ1-6
D: NA
size: NA
DNA: TGTGCCAGCTCAACTTATGGGGGCCAAGTCGGTTCACCCCTCCACTTT
CDR3: CASSTYGGQVGSPLHF

V: TRBV9
J: TRBJ2-7
D: NA
size: NA
DNA: TGTGCCAGCAGCGTAGGTGCTAGCCCCATGTCCTACGAGCAGTACTTC
CDR3: CASSVGASPMSYEQYF

V: TRBV7-3
J: TRBJ1-6
D: NA
size: once
DNA: TGTGCCAGCAGCTTAAGCAGTGGCAATTCACCCCTCCACTTT
CDR3: CASSLSSGNSPLHF

V: TRBV29-1
J: TRBJ1-3
D: TRBD1
size: NA
DNA: TGCAGCGTTGAAGAGTTATCGCCGGGACAGGGGAGACCTGGAAACACCATATATTTT
CDR3: CSVEELSPGQGRPGNTIYF

V: TRBV19
J: TRBJ2-1
D: NA
size: NA
DNA: TGTGCCAGTACCGATAATAGCGGTCCCAGTGGGCATGAGCAGTTCTTC
CDR3: CASTDNSGPSGHEQFF

V: TRBV6-4
J: TRBJ1-2
D: TRBD1
size: NA
DNA: TGTGCCAGTAGTTACGACAGGGGTCATGGCTACACCTTC
CDR3: CASSYDRGHGYTF

V: TRBV11-3
J: TRBJ2-2
D: NA
size: NA
DNA: TGTGCCAGCAGCCCCCAGGCCCCTCCGTTCGGGGAGCTGTTTTTT
CDR3: CASSPQAPPFGELFF

V: TRBV27
J: TRBJ1-1
D: NA
size: NA
DNA: TGTGCCAGCAGTTTATCGTTCCGGAACACTGAAGCTTTCTTT
CDR3: CASSLSFRNTEAFF

V: TRBV7-9
J: TRBJ2-1
D: NA
size: NA
DNA: TGTGCCAGCAGCTTTAGTCTCCAGGGTCGGTTTGGTGAGCAGTTCTTC
CDR3: CASSFSLQGRFGEQFF

V: TRBV6-2/TRBV6-3
J: TRBJ1-5
D: TRBD1
size: NA
DNA: TGTGCCAGCAGTGGGACAGGGGGCCAACAGCCCCAGCATTTT
CDR3: CASSGTGGQQPQHF

V: TRBV9
J: TRBJ2-7
D: TRBD2
size: NA
DNA: TGTGCCAGCAGCGTCGGCGGGAGGGTACCCTACGAGCAGTACTTC
CDR3: CASSVGGRVPYEQYF

V: TRBV7-6
J: TRBJ2-5
D: NA
size: NA
DNA: TGTGCCAGCAGCTTATTAGCGAAAGAGACCCAGTACTTC
CDR3: CASSLLAKETQYF

V: TRBV27
J: TRBJ1-1
D: NA
size: NA
DNA: TGTGCCAGCAGCTTAGGTGGCGGAGGGATGGGGACTGAAGCTTTCTTT
CDR3: CASSLGGGGMGTEAFF

V: TRBV7-9
J: TRBJ1-3
D: NA
size: few
DNA: TGTGCCAGCAGCTTAGGGGGCCTCCGCTCTGGAAACACCATATATTTT
CDR3: CASSLGGLRSGNTIYF

V: TRBV5-1
J: TRBJ1-1
D: NA
size: once
DNA: TGCGCCAGCAGCGGGGCAGAAGTCATGAACACTGAAGCTTTCTTT
CDR3: CASSGAEVMNTEAFF

V: TRBV5-8
J: TRBJ2-1
D: TRBD2
size: NA
DNA: TGTGCCAGCAGCTTTAGGGGAGCGGGAGGGCCTTTCAATGAGCAGTTCTTC
CDR3: CASSFRGAGGPFNEQFF

V: TRBV30
J: TRBJ2-7
D: NA
size: NA
DNA: TGTGCCCTAGGAAGTACTCCCTACGAGCAGTACTTC
CDR3: CALGSTPYEQYF

V: TRBV30
J: TRBJ2-1
D: TRBD2
size: NA
DNA: TGTGCCTGGAACGTGGGGACTACAAACAATGAGCAGTTCTTC
CDR3: CAWNVGTTNNEQFF

V: TRBV19
J: TRBJ2-7
D: NA
size: NA
DNA: TGTGCCAGTAGTTCGGAAGACAGACTGTCCTACGAGCAGTACTTC
CDR3: CASSSEDRLSYEQYF

V: TRBV7-8
J: TRBJ2-5
D: NA
size: once
DNA: TGTGCCAGCAGCCGCAGGGGTGGAGAGACCCAGTACTTC
CDR3: CASSRRGGETQYF

V: TRBV20-1
J: TRBJ2-5
D: NA
size: NA
DNA: TGCAGTGCTAGTGTCAGCGGACGACAAGAGACCCAGTACTTC
CDR3: CSASVSGRQETQYF

V: TRBV4-1
J: TRBJ1-2
D: TRBD1
size: once
DNA: TGCGCCAGCAGCCTAGCCCGGGACAGGGGCTACACCTTC
CDR3: CASSLARDRGYTF

V: TRBV5-1
J: TRBJ1-2
D: NA
size: NA
DNA: TGCGCCAGCAGCTTGGATGGTGGAGCTAACTATGGCTACACCTTC
CDR3: CASSLDGGANYGYTF

V: TRBV28
J: TRBJ2-1
D: NA
size: once
DNA: TGTGCCAGCAGCTCCCACACGGGACTCCAATCAGATGAGCAGTTCTTC
CDR3: CASSSHTGLQSDEQFF

V: TRBV19
J: TRBJ1-4
D: TRBD1
size: once
DNA: TGTGCCAGTAGTACAGGGGGCGTGAAGGAAAAACTGTTTTTT
CDR3: CASSTGGVKEKLFF

V: TRBV28
J: TRBJ2-1
D: TRBD2
size: NA
DNA: TGTGCCAGCAGTCAGTCCCCCCTAGCGGGCTCCTACAATGAGCAGTTCTTC
CDR3: CASSQSPLAGSYNEQFF

V: TRBV30
J: TRBJ2-1
D: TRBD2
size: NA
DNA: TGTGCCTGGAGCAAGACTAGCGAGGGGTTCGGTGAGCAGTTCTTC
CDR3: CAWSKTSEGFGEQFF

V: TRBV27
J: TRBJ1-2
D: TRBD1
size: NA
DNA: TGTGATCGCGACAGGGATGGCGGCTACACCTTC
CDR3: CDRDRDGGYTF

V: TRBV6-2/TRBV6-3
J: TRBJ1-1
D: NA
size: NA
DNA: TGTGCCAGCAGCAGGGGTGTGACTGAAGCTTTCTTT
CDR3: CASSRGVTEAFF

V: TRBV6-6
J: TRBJ1-2
D: TRBD1
size: NA
DNA: TGTGCCAGCAGTTACTCACAGGGGGCTGACGGCTACACCTTC
CDR3: CASSYSQGADGYTF

V: TRBV5-8
J: TRBJ2-3
D: NA
size: NA
DNA: TGTGCCAGCAGGTCACCCTGGAGTACGCAGTATTTT
CDR3: CASRSPWSTQYF

V: TRBV7-9
J: TRBJ2-7
D: NA
size: NA
DNA: TGTGCCAGCAGCTTAGGGGGGGTAGGCGAGCAGTACTTC
CDR3: CASSLGGVGEQYF

V: TRBV2
J: TRBJ2-1
D: NA
size: NA
DNA: TGTGCCAGCAGTTTACACCAAACCTACAATGAGCAGTTCTTC
CDR3: CASSLHQTYNEQFF

V: TRBV19
J: TRBJ1-5
D: TRBD1
size: NA
DNA: TGTGCCAGTAGTATAAGAACAGGGGTCAATCAGCCCCAGCATTTT
CDR3: CASSIRTGVNQPQHF

V: TRBV9
J: TRBJ2-7
D: NA
size: few
DNA: TGTGCCAGCAGCGTAGATGGCGGGGCTTACGAGCAGTACTTC
CDR3: CASSVDGGAYEQYF

V: TRBV5-1
J: TRBJ1-1
D: NA
size: NA
DNA: TGCGCCAGCAGCTTGACCCAAGAGGGCACTGAAGCTTTCTTT
CDR3: CASSLTQEGTEAFF

V: TRBV27
J: TRBJ2-7
D: TRBD2
size: NA
DNA: TGTGCCAGCAAACGCGGGACTAGCGGGGGGGTCCGCTCCTACGAGCAGTACTTC
CDR3: CASKRGTSGGVRSYEQYF

V: TRBV7-2
J: TRBJ2-5
D: NA
size: NA
DNA: TGTGCCAGCAGCTTAGCGCGAGTCCAAGAGACCCAGTACTTC
CDR3: CASSLARVQETQYF

V: TRBV21-1
J: TRBJ1-2
D: NA
size: NA
DNA: TGTGCCAGCAGCAAAGTGCCAGGGTACTATGGCTACACCTTC
CDR3: CASSKVPGYYGYTF

V: TRBV6-5
J: TRBJ1-5
D: TRBD1
size: once
DNA: TGTGCCAGCAGGGGGACAGGCCGTAGTGCCCAGCATTTT
CDR3: CASRGTGRSAQHF

V: TRBV30
J: TRBJ2-7
D: NA
size: NA
DNA: TGTGCCTGGACTGACAGTCGATACGAGCAGTACTTC
CDR3: CAWTDSRYEQYF

V: TRBV28
J: TRBJ2-3
D: NA
size: NA
DNA: TGTGCCAGCAGTTTGTGGCAGGGGAGCACAGATACGCAGTATTTT
CDR3: CASSLWQGSTDTQYF

V: TRBV2
J: TRBJ2-7
D: NA
size: NA
DNA: TGTGCCAGCAGTGAAGGGGGCGGCGGTGAGCAGTACTTC
CDR3: CASSEGGGGEQYF

V: TRBV24-1
J: TRBJ2-7
D: TRBD1
size: NA
DNA: TGTGCCACCAGTGATGCAGGGGGCGAGCAGTACTTC
CDR3: CATSDAGGEQYF

V: TRBV6-9
J: TRBJ2-2
D: NA
size: NA
DNA: TGTGCCAGCCGAGGGTTGGGGGACATCATTCCCGACGGGACCGACACCGGGGAGCTGTTTTTT
CDR3: CASRGLGDIIPDGTDTGELFF